Each of the 5 T cell receptor beta chains below was sequenced from the same sample in a study of T-cell reconstitution after alpha-beta-depleted transplantation in children. During its preparation, the TCRbeta library received unique molecular identifiers. TCRdb re-called the PCR reads with MiXCR, one entry per CDR3 protein. The sample shows some 300,000 distinct CDR3 sequences, roughly 9.1% of them seen only once. The input for sequencing was PBMCs, taken before TCRalphabeta/CD19-depleted stem cell transplant. All receptors derive from a boy under two years old with acute myeloid leukemia, due to receive a stem cell transplant.

The table lists this clonotype with a few counts. This sequence joins TRBV20-1 and TRBJ1-4; TRBD1 matches at 8 bases. CDR3 size: 14 residues. Germline V lookup: CDR1 DFQATT, CDR2 SNEGSKA (reference sequence). Unmatched junction bases numbered 10, after V lost 6 bases and J lost 7 bases. The CDR3 DNA reads as TGCAGTGCGGGACCGGACAGGGTCGGTGAAAAACTGTTTTTT. Its protein product is CSAGPDRVGEKLFF.

This clonotype was observed many times. The genes are TRBV5-1 and TRBJ2-7; 7 nucleotides agree with TRBD1. V gave up 4 bases and J gave up 2 bases; unmatched junction bases: 9. From germline, CDR1 is SGHRS and CDR2 YFSETQ. The CDR3 is made up of 15 amino acids. The CDR3 DNA follows: TGCGCCAGCAGCCCCAACAGGGGAAGGGCCTACGAGCAGTACTTC. It translates to CASSPNRGRAYEQYF.

In this sample, this clonotype turned up many times. This rearrangement joins TRBV25-1 to TRBJ2-2; 9 bases line up with TRBD1. The CDR3 loop spans 13 amino acids. V trimming: 6 bases; J trimming: 4 bases; junction bases outside the gene matches: 0. Germline CDR1 is MGHDK and CDR2 is SYGVNS. The CDR3 spells CASRGQGTGELFF. The CDR3 coding sequence is TGTGCCAGCAGGGGACAGGGCACCGGGGAGCTGTTTTTT.

The rearrangement links TRBV6-1 to TRBJ1-1; 7 bases map to TRBD1. J lost 6 bases, V lost 2 bases, and 6 bases had no gene match. Germline CDR1 and CDR2: MNHNS and SASEGT. The CDR3 has 14 amino acids. The chain's CDR3 is CASSERGRGAEAFF. The CDR3 DNA follows: TGTGCCAGCAGTGAACGGGGCAGGGGGGCTGAAGCTTTCTTT.

This clonotype was seen ten or more times. The chain recombines TRBV20-1 with TRBJ2-1; D is unresolved. Between the trimmed V and J ends, which lost 3 bases and 7 bases, there was a span of 16 bases. Per the germline V gene, CDR1 is DFQATT and CDR2 is SNEGSKA (reference sequence). The CDR3 covers 14 residues. The CDR3 DNA sequence: TGCAGTGCTAGGATTTTTCTGGCGGCGAATGAGCAGTTCTTC. Amino acid sequence: CSARIFLAANEQFF.